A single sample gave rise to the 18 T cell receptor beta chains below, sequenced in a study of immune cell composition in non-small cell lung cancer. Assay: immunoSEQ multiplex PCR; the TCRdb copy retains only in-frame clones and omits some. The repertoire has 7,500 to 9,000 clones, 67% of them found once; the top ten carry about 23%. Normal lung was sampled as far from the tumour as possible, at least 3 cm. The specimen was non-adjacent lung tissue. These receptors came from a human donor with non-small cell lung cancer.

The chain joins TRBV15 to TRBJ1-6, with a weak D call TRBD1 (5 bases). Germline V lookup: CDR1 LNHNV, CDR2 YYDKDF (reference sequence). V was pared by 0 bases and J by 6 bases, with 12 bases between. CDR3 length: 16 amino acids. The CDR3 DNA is TGTGCCACCAGCAGAGATTTCCAGGGTAGTAATTCACCCCTCCACTTT. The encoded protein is CATSRDFQGSNSPLHF.

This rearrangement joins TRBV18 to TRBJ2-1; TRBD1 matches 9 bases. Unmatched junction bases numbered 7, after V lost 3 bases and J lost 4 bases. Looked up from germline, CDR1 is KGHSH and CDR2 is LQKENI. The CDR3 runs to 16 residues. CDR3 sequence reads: CASSPPLGTGYNEQFF. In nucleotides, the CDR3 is TGTGCCAGCTCACCCCCCCTGGGGACAGGGTACAATGAGCAGTTCTTC. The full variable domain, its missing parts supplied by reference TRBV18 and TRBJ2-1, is NAGVMQNPRHLVRRRGQEARLRCSPMKGHSHVYWYRQLPEEGLKFMVYLQKENIIDESGMPKERFSAEFPKEGPSILRIQQVVRGDSAAYFCASSPPLGTGYNEQFFGPGTRLTVL.

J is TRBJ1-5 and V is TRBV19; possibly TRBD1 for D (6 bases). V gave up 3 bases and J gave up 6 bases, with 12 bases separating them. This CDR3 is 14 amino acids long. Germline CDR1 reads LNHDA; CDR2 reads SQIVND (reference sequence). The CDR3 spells CASSMTRGPQPQHF. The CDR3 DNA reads TGTGCCAGTAGTATGACCAGGGGCCCTCAGCCCCAGCATTTT.

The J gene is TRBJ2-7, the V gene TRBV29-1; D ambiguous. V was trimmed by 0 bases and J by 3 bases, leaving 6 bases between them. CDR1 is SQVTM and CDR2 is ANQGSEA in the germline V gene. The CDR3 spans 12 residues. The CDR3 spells CSVEDGSYEQYF. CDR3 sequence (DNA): TGCAGCGTTGAAGATGGCAGCTACGAGCAGTACTTC.

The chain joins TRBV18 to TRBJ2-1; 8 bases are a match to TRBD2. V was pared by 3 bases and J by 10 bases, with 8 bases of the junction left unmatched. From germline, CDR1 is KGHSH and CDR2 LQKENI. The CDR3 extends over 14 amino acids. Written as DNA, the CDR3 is TGTGCCAGCTCACCGGGACTAGAATCTGGAGAGCAGTTCTTC. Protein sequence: CASSPGLESGEQFF.

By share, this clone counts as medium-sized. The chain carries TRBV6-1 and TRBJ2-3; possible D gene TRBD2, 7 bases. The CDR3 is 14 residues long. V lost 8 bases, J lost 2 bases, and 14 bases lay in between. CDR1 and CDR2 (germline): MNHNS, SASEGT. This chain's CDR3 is CASGGGLNTDTQYF. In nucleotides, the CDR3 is TGTGCCAGCGGGGGGGGGCTTAACACAGATACGCAGTATTTT.

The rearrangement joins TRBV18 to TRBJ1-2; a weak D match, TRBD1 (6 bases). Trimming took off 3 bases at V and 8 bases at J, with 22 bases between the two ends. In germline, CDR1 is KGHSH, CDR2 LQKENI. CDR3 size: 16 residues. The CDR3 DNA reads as TGTGCCAGCTCACCCAGACAGGAACCCTCTATGGGGGGCTACACCTTC. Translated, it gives CASSPRQEPSMGGYTF.

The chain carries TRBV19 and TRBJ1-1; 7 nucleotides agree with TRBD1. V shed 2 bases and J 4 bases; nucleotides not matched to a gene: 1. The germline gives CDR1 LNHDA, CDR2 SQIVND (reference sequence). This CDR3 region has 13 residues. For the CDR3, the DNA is TGTGCCAGTAGTATAAGGGGGCTCACTGAAGCTTTCTTT. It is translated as CASSIRGLTEAFF.

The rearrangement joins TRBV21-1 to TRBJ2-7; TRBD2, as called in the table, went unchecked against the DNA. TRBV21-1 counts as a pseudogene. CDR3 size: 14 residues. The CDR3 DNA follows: TGTGCCAGCAGCAAAGGGGGGGGTTCCTACGAGCAGTACTTC. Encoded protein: CASSKGGGSYEQYF.

CDR3 region: CASSFRANSPLHF. As DNA, the CDR3 is TGTGCCAGCAGCTTCCGAGCTAATTCACCCCTCCACTTT. This chain links TRBV11-1 with TRBJ1-6; D gene unclear. Trimming took 3 bases from V and 6 from J, leaving 6 bases between them. This CDR3 is built from 13 residues. The germline V gene has CDR1 SGHAT and CDR2 FQDESV (reference sequence).

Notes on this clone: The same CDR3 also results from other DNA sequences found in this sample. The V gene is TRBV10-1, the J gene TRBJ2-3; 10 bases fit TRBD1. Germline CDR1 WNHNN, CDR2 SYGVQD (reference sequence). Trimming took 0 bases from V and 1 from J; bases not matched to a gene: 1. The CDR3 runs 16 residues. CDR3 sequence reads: CASSESGTGGTDTQYF. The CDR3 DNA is TGCGCCAGCAGTGAGTCCGGGACAGGGGGCACAGATACGCAGTATTTT.

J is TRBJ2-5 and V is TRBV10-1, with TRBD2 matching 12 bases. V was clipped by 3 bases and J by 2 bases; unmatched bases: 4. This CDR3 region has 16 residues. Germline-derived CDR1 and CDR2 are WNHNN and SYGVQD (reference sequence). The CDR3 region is CASSDGLAGPQETQYF. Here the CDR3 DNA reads TGCGCCAGCAGTGACGGACTAGCGGGGCCTCAAGAGACCCAGTACTTC.

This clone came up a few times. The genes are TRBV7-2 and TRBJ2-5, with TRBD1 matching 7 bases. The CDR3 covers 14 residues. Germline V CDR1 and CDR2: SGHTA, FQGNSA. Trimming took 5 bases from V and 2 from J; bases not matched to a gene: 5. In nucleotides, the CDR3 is TGTGCCAGCAGCCGAATGGACAGGCAAGAGACCCAGTACTTC. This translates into CASSRMDRQETQYF.

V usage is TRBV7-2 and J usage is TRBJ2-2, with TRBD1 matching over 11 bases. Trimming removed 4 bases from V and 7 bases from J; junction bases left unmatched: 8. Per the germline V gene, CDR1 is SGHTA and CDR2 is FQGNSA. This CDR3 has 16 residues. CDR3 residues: CASSWRTGGVGGELFF. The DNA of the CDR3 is TGTGCCAGCAGCTGGAGGACAGGGGGCGTTGGCGGGGAGCTGTTTTTT.

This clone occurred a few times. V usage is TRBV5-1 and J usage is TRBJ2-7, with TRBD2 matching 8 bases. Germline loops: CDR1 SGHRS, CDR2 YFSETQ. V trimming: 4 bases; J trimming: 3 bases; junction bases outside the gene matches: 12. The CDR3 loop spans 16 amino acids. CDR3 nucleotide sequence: TGCGCCAGCAGCCTGGAAGGTAGCGGGGCGGTCTACGAGCAGTACTTC. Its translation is CASSLEGSGAVYEQYF. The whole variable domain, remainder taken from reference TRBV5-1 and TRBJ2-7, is KAGVTQTPRYLIKTRGQQVTLSCSPISGHRSVSWYQQTPGQGLQFLFEYFSETQRNKGNFPGRFSGRQFSNSRSEMNVSTLELGDSALYLCASSLEGSGAVYEQYFGPGTRLTVT.

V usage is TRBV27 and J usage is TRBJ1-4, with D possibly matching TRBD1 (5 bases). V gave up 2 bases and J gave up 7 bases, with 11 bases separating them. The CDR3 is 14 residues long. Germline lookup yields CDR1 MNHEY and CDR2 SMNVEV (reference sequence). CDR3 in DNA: TGTGCCAGCAGTTTAGGACCTAGGGGTGAAAAACTGTTTTTT. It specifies CASSLGPRGEKLFF.

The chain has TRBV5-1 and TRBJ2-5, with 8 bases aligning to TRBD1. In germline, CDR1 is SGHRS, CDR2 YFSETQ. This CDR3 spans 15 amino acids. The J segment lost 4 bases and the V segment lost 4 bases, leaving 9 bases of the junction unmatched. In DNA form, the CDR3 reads TGCGCCAGCAGCCCGTCCGGGACAGGAGGAGAGACCCAGTACTTC. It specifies CASSPSGTGGETQYF.

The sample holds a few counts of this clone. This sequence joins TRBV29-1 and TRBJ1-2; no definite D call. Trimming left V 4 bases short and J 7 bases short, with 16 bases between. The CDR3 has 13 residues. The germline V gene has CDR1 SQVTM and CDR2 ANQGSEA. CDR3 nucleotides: TGCAGCGTTGGGGCGATGATGAGGGCTGGCTACACCTTC. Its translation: CSVGAMMRAGYTF.